This TCR beta chain is drawn from a study of blood T cell repertoires in COVID-19. The overall study: Samples came from the United States, Italy and Spain, spanning acute and convalescent COVID-19. Sources were T cells, B-cell-depleted T cells, or PBMCs; the material itself was cDNA or gDNA.

Per the authors' pipeline: Reference gene primers were amplified, and this amplification served to estimate nucleated cell counts. Sequencing used immunoSEQ multiplex PCR; TCRdb keeps in-frame clones, though not all of them. Clone size and V and J calls were adopted from that table, with D and trimming inferred from the DNA. In the table there are 30,000 or so clones, approximately 90% of which are singletons. This CDR3 has 14 amino acids. Trimming pared 7 bases from V and 2 bases from J, leaving 13 bases between. Per the germline V gene, CDR1 is ENHRY and CDR2 is SYGVKD. The TCR sequence derives from a human donor in a cohort sampled during active COVID-19. This chain connects TRBV10-3 to TRBJ2-3; D is uncertain. The source material was peripheral blood. CDR3 amino acids: CAIKNSGSTDTQYF. The CDR3 region has the DNA TGTGCCATCAAAAATTCCGGGTCCACAGATACGCAGTATTTT.